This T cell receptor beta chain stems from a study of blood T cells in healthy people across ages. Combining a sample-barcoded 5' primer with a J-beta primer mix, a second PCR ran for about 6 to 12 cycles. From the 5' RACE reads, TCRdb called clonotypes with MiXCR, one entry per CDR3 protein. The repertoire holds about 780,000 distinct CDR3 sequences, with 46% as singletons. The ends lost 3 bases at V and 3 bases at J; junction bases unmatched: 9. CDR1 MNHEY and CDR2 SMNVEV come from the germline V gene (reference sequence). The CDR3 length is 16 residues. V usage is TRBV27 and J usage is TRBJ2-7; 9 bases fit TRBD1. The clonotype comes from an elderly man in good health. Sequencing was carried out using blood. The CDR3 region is CASSFAPGQGFYEQYF. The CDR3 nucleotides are TGTGCCAGCAGTTTTGCGCCGGGACAGGGTTTCTACGAGCAGTACTTC.